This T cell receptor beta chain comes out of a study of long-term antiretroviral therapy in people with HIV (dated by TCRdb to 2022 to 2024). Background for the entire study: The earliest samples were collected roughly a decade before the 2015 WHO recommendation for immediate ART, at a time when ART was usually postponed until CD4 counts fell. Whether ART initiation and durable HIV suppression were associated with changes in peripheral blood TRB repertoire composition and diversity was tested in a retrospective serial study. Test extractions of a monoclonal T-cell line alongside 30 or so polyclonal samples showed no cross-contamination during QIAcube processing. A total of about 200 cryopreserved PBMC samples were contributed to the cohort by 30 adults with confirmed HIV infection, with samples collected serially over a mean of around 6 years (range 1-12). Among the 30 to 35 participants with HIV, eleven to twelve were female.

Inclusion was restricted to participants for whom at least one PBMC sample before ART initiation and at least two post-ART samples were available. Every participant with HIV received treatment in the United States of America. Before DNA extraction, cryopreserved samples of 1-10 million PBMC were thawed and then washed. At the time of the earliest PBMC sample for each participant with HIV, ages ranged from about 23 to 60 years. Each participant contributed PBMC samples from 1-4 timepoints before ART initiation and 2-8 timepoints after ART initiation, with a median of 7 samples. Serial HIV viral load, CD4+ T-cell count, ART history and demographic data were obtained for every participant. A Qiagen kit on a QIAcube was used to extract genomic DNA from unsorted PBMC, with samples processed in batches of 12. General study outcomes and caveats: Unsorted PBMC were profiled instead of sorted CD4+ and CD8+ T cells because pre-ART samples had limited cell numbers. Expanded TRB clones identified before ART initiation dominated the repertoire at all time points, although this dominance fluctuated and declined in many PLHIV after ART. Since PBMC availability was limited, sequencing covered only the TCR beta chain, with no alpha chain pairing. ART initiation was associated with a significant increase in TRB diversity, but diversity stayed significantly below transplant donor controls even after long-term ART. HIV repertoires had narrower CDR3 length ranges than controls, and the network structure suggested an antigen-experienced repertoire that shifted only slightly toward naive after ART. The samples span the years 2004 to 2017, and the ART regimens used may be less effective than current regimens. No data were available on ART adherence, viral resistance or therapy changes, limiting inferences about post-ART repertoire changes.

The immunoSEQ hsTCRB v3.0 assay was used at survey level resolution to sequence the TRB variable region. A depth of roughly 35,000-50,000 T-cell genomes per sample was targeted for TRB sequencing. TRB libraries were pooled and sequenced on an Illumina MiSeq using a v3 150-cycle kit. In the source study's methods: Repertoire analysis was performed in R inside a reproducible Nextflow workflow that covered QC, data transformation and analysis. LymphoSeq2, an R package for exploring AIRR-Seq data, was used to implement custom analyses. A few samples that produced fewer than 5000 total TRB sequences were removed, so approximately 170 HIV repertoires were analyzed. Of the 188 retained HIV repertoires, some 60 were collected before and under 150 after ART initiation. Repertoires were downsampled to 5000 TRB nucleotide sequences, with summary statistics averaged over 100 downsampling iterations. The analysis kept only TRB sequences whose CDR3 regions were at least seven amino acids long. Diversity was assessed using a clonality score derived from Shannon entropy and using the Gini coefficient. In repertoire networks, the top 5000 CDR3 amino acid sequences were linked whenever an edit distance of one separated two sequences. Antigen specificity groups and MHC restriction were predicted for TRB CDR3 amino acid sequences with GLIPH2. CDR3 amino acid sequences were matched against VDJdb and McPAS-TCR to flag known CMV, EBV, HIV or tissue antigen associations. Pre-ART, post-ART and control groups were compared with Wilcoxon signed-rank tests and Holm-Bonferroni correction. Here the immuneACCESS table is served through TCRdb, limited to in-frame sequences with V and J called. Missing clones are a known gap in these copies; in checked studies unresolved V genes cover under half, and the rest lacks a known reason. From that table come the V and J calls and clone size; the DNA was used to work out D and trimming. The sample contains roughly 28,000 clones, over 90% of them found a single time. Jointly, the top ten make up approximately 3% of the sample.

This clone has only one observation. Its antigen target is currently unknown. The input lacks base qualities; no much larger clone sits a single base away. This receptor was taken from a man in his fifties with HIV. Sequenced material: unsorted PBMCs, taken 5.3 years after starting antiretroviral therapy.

Here is the DNA: TGCGCCAGCAGCCAAGATAGCCTAGCGGGAACCCTCTACACAGATACGCAGTATTTT. Its coded protein is CASSQDSLAGTLYTDTQYF. The rearranged chain carries TRBV4-1 and TRBJ2-3, and TRBD2 matches 9 of the central bases. The CDR3 starts with the cysteine, ends with the phenylalanine, and has 19 residues. Here the CDR3 DNA is all that survives: 57 bases in frame from base 1. The junction shows trimming of 0 bases on V and 2 bases on J, and the gene matches do not reach 12 bases of it. Taken from the germline V gene, the CDR1 and CDR2 loops are MGHRA and YSYEKL.